This entry lists 23 T cell receptor beta chains sequenced from one sample in a study of shared clonotypes between healthy human individuals. Clones were sequenced by immunoSEQ multiplex PCR, and TCRdb holds only the in-frame ones, with some missing. Of approximately 510,000 clones listed, about four fifths are singletons. What was sequenced was PBMCs. The receptor source for this set is a woman aged 40 to 50 in good health. Some clones in this sample may be carry-over from other donors' samples.

This clone was seen at least ten times. The chain is built from TRBV19 and TRBJ2-1; D unclear. This CDR3 has 13 amino acids. V was clipped by 5 bases and J by 8 bases, with 13 bases between them. Germline V gives CDR1 LNHDA, CDR2 SQIVND (reference sequence). The CDR3 sequence: CASSAASLDEQFF. In DNA, the CDR3 is TGTGCCAGTAGTGCGGCCAGCCTCGATGAGCAGTTCTTC.

This clone showed up just once. The chain employs TRBV28 and TRBJ1-2, with D possibly matching TRBD1 (6 bases). V was pared by 6 bases and J by 4 bases, with 24 bases between. The CDR3 is 17 amino acids. The germline V gene has CDR1 MDHEN and CDR2 SYDVKM. The CDR3 loop reads CASSPDDRRGRGYGYTF. For the CDR3, the DNA is TGTGCCAGCAGCCCTGACGATCGCAGGGGCCGGGGCTATGGCTACACCTTC.

This clone has just one count. This chain connects TRBV4-3 to TRBJ2-3, with TRBD2 matching 12 bases. There are 17 residues in the CDR3. V dropped 0 bases and J dropped 4; count of bases not matched to a gene: 5. Germline CDR1 and CDR2: LGHNA and YSLEER. Here the CDR3 reads CASSQEWLAGGADTQYF. Here the CDR3 DNA reads TGCGCCAGCAGCCAAGAATGGCTAGCGGGAGGGGCAGATACGCAGTATTTT.

This clone showed up just once. The V call is TRBV4-1, the J call TRBJ2-7; 11 bases match TRBD1. There are 15 residues in the CDR3. Losses at the gene ends were 6 bases for V and 4 bases for J; bases not matched to a gene: 8. Germline V CDR1 and CDR2: MGHRA, YSYEKL. The DNA of the CDR3 is TGCGCCAGCAGGCACCGGACAGGGGGCGCGTACGAGCAGTACTTC. Translating it yields CASRHRTGGAYEQYF.

The chain couples TRBV19 to TRBJ1-2, with D possibly being TRBD1 (5 bases). CDR3 length: 13 amino acids. The ends were cut back, 5 bases at V and 3 bases at J, with 10 bases in the middle. Germline loops: CDR1 LNHDA, CDR2 SQIVND (reference sequence). The CDR3 here is CASSAGLDYGYTF. The DNA of the CDR3 is TGTGCCAGTAGTGCAGGGTTGGACTATGGCTACACCTTC.

This clone was seen only a few times. This rearrangement joins TRBV5-5 to TRBJ1-3; possibly TRBD1 for D (5 bases). With 4 bases removed from V and 0 bases from J, the gap between germline ends came to 14 bases. CDR1 is SGHKS, CDR2 YYEKEE, per germline (reference sequence). This CDR3 is built from 16 residues. The CDR3, as DNA: TGTGCCAGCAGCCCGGGACTTCCCTACTCTGGAAACACCATATATTTT. Amino acids: CASSPGLPYSGNTIYF.

The chain uses TRBV7-2 and TRBJ2-2; D not certain. Trimming took off 3 bases at V and 3 bases at J, with 2 bases between the two ends. The CDR3 has 12 residues. Germline lookup yields CDR1 SGHTA and CDR2 FQGNSA. The CDR3 sequence: CASSFYTGELFF. CDR3 DNA sequence: TGTGCCAGCAGCTTTTACACCGGGGAGCTGTTTTTT.

The CDR3 spells CASSPRVDYEQYF. The CDR3 nucleotides read TGTGCCAGCTCACCCCGGGTCGACTACGAGCAGTACTTC. The chain carries TRBV18 and TRBJ2-7; unclear D gene. Germline V gene sequence: CDR1 KGHSH, CDR2 LQKENI. This CDR3 contains 13 residues. V was trimmed by 3 bases and J by 3 bases, leaving 9 bases between them.

V usage is TRBV5-4 and J usage is TRBJ2-1; D call uncertain. Between the trimmed V and J ends, which lost 0 bases and 6 bases, there was a span of 10 bases. The CDR3 runs to 14 residues. Germline loops: CDR1 SGHNT, CDR2 YYREEE (reference sequence). DNA of the CDR3: TGTGCCAGCAGCTTGGGGAGAGGTTCCAATGAGCAGTTCTTC. This encodes CASSLGRGSNEQFF.

This CDR3 is CASSLNDPFSNQPQHF. CDR3 DNA: TGTGCCAGCAGCTTAAATGACCCCTTTAGCAATCAGCCCCAGCATTTT. The chain employs TRBV7-8 and TRBJ1-5; D ambiguous. V dropped 2 bases and J dropped 0 bases, with 11 bases sitting between them. The CDR3 is made up of 16 amino acids. In germline, CDR1 is SGHVS, CDR2 FQNEAQ.

This clone was observed once. The chain carries TRBV10-1 and TRBJ2-1; either TRBD1 or TRBD2 may supply D (6 bases each). V was cut by 3 bases and J by 9 bases, with 15 bases left in between. The CDR3 runs to 14 residues. Germline lookup yields CDR1 WNHNN and CDR2 SYGVQD (reference sequence). The CDR3 nucleotides are TGCGCCAGCAGTGATGGAGGGAGAGGGGGTGAGCAGTTCTTC. Translating gives CASSDGGRGGEQFF.

This clone has more than one count but fewer than ten. The chain couples TRBV30 to TRBJ1-5; no clear D. Looked up from germline, CDR1 is GTSNPN and CDR2 is SVGIG (reference sequence). Trimming stripped 1 base from V and 0 bases from J, with 4 bases between. This CDR3 comprises 13 residues. CDR3: CAWSEGSNQPQHF. CDR3 nucleotide sequence: TGTGCCTGGAGTGAAGGTAGCAATCAGCCCCAGCATTTT.

The chain has TRBV27 and TRBJ2-1; 12 bases are a match to TRBD2. The CDR3 covers 16 residues. V shed 6 bases, J shed 8 bases, and the junction held 11 bases outside the gene matches. CDR1 MNHEY and CDR2 SMNVEV come from the germline V gene (reference sequence). The CDR3 sequence: CASRGTSGPPLYEQFF. The CDR3 nucleotides are TGTGCCAGCAGGGGGACTAGCGGGCCCCCACTCTATGAGCAGTTCTTC.

This rearrangement joins TRBV7-9 to TRBJ2-7; D may be TRBD1 (6 bases). The V end was cut by 1 base, the J end by 2 bases, with 12 bases between. The V gene's germline CDR1 is SEHNR and CDR2 FQNEAQ (reference sequence). This CDR3 spans 15 amino acids. The CDR3 DNA sequence: TGTGCCAGCAGCTTAGGAACAGGGACCCCCTACGAGCAGTACTTC. It specifies CASSLGTGTPYEQYF.

This clone has more than one count but fewer than ten. The V and J genes are TRBV10-2 and TRBJ1-4, with D possibly being TRBD1 (5 bases). Germline CDR1 is WSHSY and CDR2 is SAAADI. This CDR3 spans 15 amino acids. Trimming took off 0 bases at V and 8 bases at J, with 13 bases between the two ends. The CDR3 DNA reads TGCGCCAGCAGTGAGTCGGGGCAGGGAGGCGAAAAACTGTTTTTT. It translates to CASSESGQGGEKLFF.

The chain joins TRBV5-1 to TRBJ2-1, with D perhaps matching TRBD2 (6 bases). CDR3 length: 15 amino acids. The germline gives CDR1 SGHRS, CDR2 YFSETQ. V was cut by 0 bases and J by 0 bases, with 7 bases left in between. Written as DNA, the CDR3 is TGCGCCAGCAGCTTGGAGACTAGCTCCTACAATGAGCAGTTCTTC. Amino acid sequence: CASSLETSSYNEQFF.

The gene calls are TRBV19 and TRBJ1-5, with a tentative D call TRBD1 (6 bases). The V end lost 6 bases, the J end lost 2 bases, and 14 bases lay between the germline ends. This CDR3 has 15 amino acids. Germline values: CDR1 LNHDA, CDR2 SQIVND (reference sequence). CDR3 amino acids: CASRDQGYGNQPQHF. CDR3 coding DNA: TGTGCCAGTAGGGATCAGGGGTACGGCAATCAGCCCCAGCATTTT.

This chain uses TRBV30 with TRBJ2-3; D may match TRBD1 or TRBD2 (5 bases each). The germline V gene has CDR1 GTSNPN and CDR2 SVGIG (reference sequence). V was clipped by 1 base and J by 5 bases, with 10 bases between them. The CDR3 extends over 13 amino acids. The CDR3 region has the DNA TGTGCCTGGAGTGACGGGGCCAGAGATACGCAGTATTTT. Its translation: CAWSDGARDTQYF.

This rearrangement joins TRBV14 to TRBJ2-1; 9 bases match TRBD1. The germline V gene encodes CDR1 SGHDN and CDR2 FVKESK. CDR3 length: 17 amino acids. The V and J ends lost 4 bases and 11 bases, in that order; junction bases with no gene match: 18. The CDR3 coding sequence is TGTGCCAGCAGCCTCCTCCCAGGGAGACAGGGGGTAAATCAGCAGTTCTTC. It is translated as CASSLLPGRQGVNQQFF.

This clone appeared a single time. V usage is TRBV7-2 and J usage is TRBJ2-3; tentatively, D is TRBD2 (5 bases). CDR3 size: 15 residues. Trimming took off 5 bases at V and 5 bases at J, with 17 bases between the two ends. Germline assignment: CDR1 SGHTA and CDR2 FQGNSA. CDR3 coding DNA: TGTGCCAGCAGCGCCCACCCCTCGGGGATAGATACGCAGTATTTT. It encodes CASSAHPSGIDTQYF.

This sequence joins TRBV27 and TRBJ2-2; D gene uncertain. CDR3 size: 16 residues. V dropped 5 bases and J dropped 1 base, with 14 bases sitting between them. The germline CDR1 and CDR2 sequences are MNHEY and SMNVEV (reference sequence). CDR3 protein: CASSPDGFLNTGELFF. DNA for the CDR3: TGTGCCAGCAGTCCTGATGGTTTTCTGAACACCGGGGAGCTGTTTTTT.

The J gene is TRBJ2-7, the V gene TRBV6-6, with 8 positions matching TRBD2. This CDR3 is built from 16 residues. V lost 2 bases to trimming and J lost 3 bases; unmatched junction nucleotides: 9. The germline V gene encodes CDR1 MNHNY and CDR2 SVGAGI (reference sequence). CDR3 nucleotide sequence: TGTGCCAGCAGTTACCCCCCACTAGCGGCTTACTACGAGCAGTACTTC. It is translated as CASSYPPLAAYYEQYF.

The chain uses TRBV29-1 and TRBJ2-7, with a weak D call TRBD1 (5 bases). The germline CDR1 and CDR2 sequences are SQVTM and ANQGSEA. The CDR3 runs to 14 residues. With 6 bases removed from V and 3 bases from J, the gap between germline ends came to 18 bases. The CDR3 is CSVTRQGFSYEQYF. DNA of the CDR3: TGCAGCGTGACCCGGCAGGGCTTTAGCTACGAGCAGTACTTC.